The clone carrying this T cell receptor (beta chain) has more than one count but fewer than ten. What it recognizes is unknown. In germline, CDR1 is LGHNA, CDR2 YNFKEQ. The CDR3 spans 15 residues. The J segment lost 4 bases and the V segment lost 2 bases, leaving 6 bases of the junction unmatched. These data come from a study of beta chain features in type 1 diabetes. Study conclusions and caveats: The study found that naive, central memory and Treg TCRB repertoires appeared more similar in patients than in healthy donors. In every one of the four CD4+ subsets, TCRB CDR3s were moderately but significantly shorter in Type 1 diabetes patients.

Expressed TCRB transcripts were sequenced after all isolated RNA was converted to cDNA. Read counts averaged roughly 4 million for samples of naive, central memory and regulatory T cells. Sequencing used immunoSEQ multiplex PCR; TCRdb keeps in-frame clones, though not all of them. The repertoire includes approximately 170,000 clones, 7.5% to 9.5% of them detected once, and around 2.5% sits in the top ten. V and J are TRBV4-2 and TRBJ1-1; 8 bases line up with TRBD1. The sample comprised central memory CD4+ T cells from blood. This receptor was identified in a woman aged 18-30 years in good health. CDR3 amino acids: CASSQRGQGSTEAFF. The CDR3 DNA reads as TGTGCCAGCAGCCAACGAGGACAGGGTAGCACTGAAGCTTTCTTT.